The 7 T cell receptor beta chains presented below share a single source sample, sequenced in a study of somatic mutations in cytotoxic T cells in rheumatoid arthritis. The repertoire was sequenced with immunoSEQ multiplex PCR; TCRdb's copy has only in-frame clones and lacks some. The data hold about 11,000 clones, with roughly 79% observed a single time. Sequenced sample: CD8+ T cells sorted from blood. The receptor source for this set is an older woman with rheumatoid arthritis.

V usage is TRBV28 and J usage is TRBJ2-7; the match to TRBD1 covers 8 bases. V shed 6 bases, J shed 5 bases, and the junction held 6 bases outside the gene matches. The CDR3 extends over 13 amino acids. Germline V gene data show CDR1 as MDHEN and CDR2 as SYDVKM. The CDR3 loop is CASSPWTGNEQYF. The CDR3 DNA follows: TGTGCCAGCAGCCCCTGGACAGGGAACGAGCAGTACTTC.

This clone qualifies as medium-sized. V usage is TRBV28 and J usage is TRBJ2-7; TRBD2 matches at 10 bases. Germline V gene data show CDR1 as MDHEN and CDR2 as SYDVKM. This CDR3 spans 14 amino acids. Trimming took 5 bases from V and 2 from J; bases not matched to a gene: 3. The CDR3 here is CASSPGLAAYEQYF. The CDR3 DNA is TGTGCCAGCAGTCCCGGACTAGCGGCCTACGAGCAGTACTTC.

The rearrangement joins TRBV29-1 to TRBJ1-3; D is possibly TRBD1 (5 bases). The germline gives CDR1 SQVTM, CDR2 ANQGSEA. The CDR3 runs to 10 residues. V was clipped by 6 bases and J by 6 bases, with 6 bases between them. In DNA, the CDR3 is TGCAGCGTCAGGGAAAACACCATATATTTT. Its protein product is CSVRENTIYF.

The gene calls are TRBV29-1 and TRBJ1-5; 9 bases are shared with TRBD1. The ends lost 7 bases at V and 1 base at J; junction bases unmatched: 11. Looked up from germline, CDR1 is SQVTM and CDR2 is ANQGSEA. The CDR3 covers 16 residues. This CDR3 reads CSASRDRVESNQPQHF. CDR3 coding DNA: TGCAGCGCGTCCCGGGACAGGGTTGAGAGCAATCAGCCCCAGCATTTT.

The V and J genes are TRBV6-1 and TRBJ2-3; 14 bases fit TRBD2. The V and J ends lost 4 bases and 9 bases, in that order; junction bases with no gene match: 9. The CDR3 has 16 residues. The V gene's germline CDR1 is MNHNS and CDR2 SASEGT. CDR3 nucleotide sequence: TGTGCCAGCAGTGGCCAGACTAGCGGGAGGGCCCGCACGCAGTATTTT. It yields the protein CASSGQTSGRARTQYF.

The CDR3 sequence is CASSPPFLGSGVYGYTF. The CDR3 region has the DNA TGTGCCAGCAGCCCGCCGTTTCTGGGGAGCGGGGTATATGGCTACACCTTC. The rearrangement links TRBV28 to TRBJ1-2; D unclear. The CDR3 is 17 residues long. In germline, CDR1 is MDHEN, CDR2 SYDVKM. V lost 6 bases and J lost 5, with 25 bases in between.

The chain is built from TRBV11-1 and TRBJ2-7; 11 bases are shared with TRBD2. The germline V gene encodes CDR1 SGHAT and CDR2 FQDESV (reference sequence). CDR3 size: 13 residues. The V gene end was trimmed by 7 bases and the J gene end by 3 bases; junction bases not matched to a gene: 2. CDR3 sequence: CASNLAGGYEQYF. In DNA form, the CDR3 reads TGTGCCAGCAACCTAGCGGGAGGCTACGAGCAGTACTTC.